A single sample gave rise to the 27 T cell receptor beta chains below, sequenced in a study of blood T cell repertoires in COVID-19. Assay: immunoSEQ multiplex PCR; the TCRdb copy retains only in-frame clones and omits some. The sample has some 100,000 clones; 90% to 95% are singletons. Material: peripheral blood. These TCRs come from a man aged 55 to 70 with acute or convalescent COVID-19.

V gene TRBV7-2 combines with J gene TRBJ1-4; no clear D gene. This CDR3 has 14 residues. V was trimmed by 5 bases and J by 3 bases, leaving 10 bases between them. CDR1 SGHTA and CDR2 FQGNSA come from the germline V gene. CDR3: CASSLAVANEKLFF. The CDR3 nucleotides read TGTGCCAGCAGCCTCGCGGTAGCTAATGAAAAACTGTTTTTT.

CDR3 region: CASSIRRGGSEKLFF. In nucleotides, the CDR3 is TGTGCCAGTAGTATTAGGAGGGGCGGCAGTGAAAAACTGTTTTTT. J is TRBJ1-4 and V is TRBV19, with a possible D match to TRBD1 (5 bases). Germline assignment: CDR1 LNHDA and CDR2 SQIVND (reference sequence). The ends were cut back, 3 bases at V and 7 bases at J, with 15 bases in the middle. The CDR3 runs 15 residues.

The V call is TRBV6-1, the J call TRBJ2-3; D may be TRBD2 (5 bases). Germline CDR1 and CDR2: MNHNS and SASEGT. The germline V and J ends were trimmed by 2 bases and 3 bases, with 9 bases remaining between them. The length of the CDR3 is 14 residues. The CDR3 sequence is CASSETGKTDTQYF. Here the CDR3 DNA reads TGTGCCAGCAGTGAAACGGGGAAAACAGATACGCAGTATTTT.

The chain recombines TRBV24-1 with TRBJ1-4; 10 bases align to TRBD1. The CDR3 spans 16 residues. Germline V CDR1 and CDR2: KGHDR, SFDVKD. Unmatched junction bases numbered 8, after V lost 4 bases and J lost 7 bases. This chain's CDR3 is CATSEPLGQGSEKLFF. CDR3 bases: TGTGCCACCAGTGAACCACTGGGACAGGGGAGTGAAAAACTGTTTTTT.

The chain couples TRBV2 to TRBJ2-7, with a possible D match to TRBD1 (6 bases). The CDR3 covers 14 residues. V dropped 4 bases and J dropped 0 bases, with 10 bases sitting between them. CDR1 and CDR2 (germline): SNHLY, FYNNEI. CDR3 sequence reads: CASSVADSSYEQYF. The DNA of the CDR3 is TGTGCCAGCAGTGTGGCGGACAGCTCCTACGAGCAGTACTTC.

The gene calls are TRBV19 and TRBJ1-5; D perhaps matches TRBD1 (6 bases). The CDR3 spans 15 residues. V was shortened by 3 bases and J by 4 bases, with 13 bases between the two germline ends. CDR1 is LNHDA and CDR2 is SQIVND in the germline V gene (reference sequence). The CDR3: CASSIGQIVNQPQHF. CDR3 nucleotides: TGTGCCAGTAGTATTGGACAGATAGTGAATCAGCCCCAGCATTTT.

The chain has TRBV24-1 and TRBJ2-5, with 8 bases fitting TRBD1. Germline V CDR1 and CDR2: KGHDR, SFDVKD. Losses at the gene ends were 3 bases for V and 6 bases for J; bases not matched to a gene: 5. The CDR3 is made up of 14 amino acids. The CDR3 DNA follows: TGTGCCACCAGTGATACGGTCAGGGGGCAGACCCAGTACTTC. Its protein is CATSDTVRGQTQYF.

CDR3: CSFLSDSNTGELFF. The CDR3 DNA reads TGCAGCTTTCTGAGCGATTCGAACACCGGGGAGCTGTTTTTT. J is TRBJ2-2 and V is TRBV29-1; no clear D gene. The CDR3 is made up of 14 amino acids. CDR1 SQVTM and CDR2 ANQGSEA come from the germline V gene. Trimming took off 8 bases at V and 0 bases at J, with 13 bases between the two ends.

The rearrangement links TRBV15 to TRBJ2-2, with D perhaps matching TRBD2 (6 bases). Germline V gives CDR1 LNHNV, CDR2 YYDKDF (reference sequence). Between the trimmed V and J ends, which lost 2 bases and 7 bases, there was a span of 14 bases. There are 15 residues in the CDR3. CDR3 protein: CATSRSRGGNGELFF. CDR3 nucleotides: TGTGCCACCAGCAGATCCCGGGGCGGGAACGGGGAGCTGTTTTTT.

V gene TRBV12-1 combines with J gene TRBJ1-1; the listed D gene, TRBD1, was not tested against the DNA. TRBV12-1 has pseudogene status. The CDR3 spans 17 residues. The CDR3 sequence is CASSFAPGQLLNTEAFF. The CDR3, as DNA: TGTGCCAGCAGCTTTGCGCCGGGACAGCTTTTGAACACTGAAGCTTTCTTT.

The CDR3 sequence is CASSSLWDRYENTEAFF. The DNA of the CDR3 is TGTGCCAGCAGCTCTTTGTGGGACAGGTACGAGAACACTGAAGCTTTCTTT. The rearrangement joins TRBV5-6 to TRBJ1-1; 8 nucleotides line up with TRBD1. The CDR3 is 17 amino acids. CDR1 SGHDT and CDR2 YYEEEE come from the germline V gene. The J segment lost 1 base and the V segment lost 3 bases, leaving 11 bases of the junction unmatched.

Here the CDR3 reads CASSIPNRGDTQYF. The CDR3 DNA follows: TGTGCCAGTAGTATCCCAAACAGGGGAGATACGCAGTATTTT. The genes are TRBV19 and TRBJ2-3; 7 bases agree with TRBD1. V trimming: 3 bases; J trimming: 5 bases; junction bases outside the gene matches: 5. There are 14 residues in the CDR3. CDR1 and CDR2 (germline): LNHDA, SQIVND (reference sequence).

The rearrangement joins TRBV11-2 to TRBJ2-1, with TRBD1 matching 7 bases. The CDR3 totals 17 residues. The V and J ends lost 4 bases and 0 bases, in that order; junction bases with no gene match: 9. Germline V gene lookup returns CDR1 SGHAT and CDR2 FQNNGV. The CDR3 loop reads CASSSPQGESSYNEQFF. In DNA form, the CDR3 reads TGTGCCAGCAGCTCCCCTCAGGGGGAGAGCTCCTACAATGAGCAGTTCTTC.

This clone came up once. The sample contains more than one DNA sequence encoding this CDR3. V and J are TRBV19 and TRBJ1-5; D is unclear. V shed 0 bases and J shed 5 bases, with 5 bases lying between them. CDR3 length: 13 residues. CDR1 LNHDA and CDR2 SQIVND come from the germline V gene (reference sequence). The CDR3: CASSIDRDQPQHF. The CDR3 DNA is TGTGCCAGTAGTATAGATCGAGATCAGCCCCAGCATTTT.

This clone was found once. This rearrangement joins TRBV27 to TRBJ2-7; no firm D call. The CDR3 is 13 residues long. Germline V lookup: CDR1 MNHEY, CDR2 SMNVEV (reference sequence). Trimming cost V 3 bases and J 5 bases, with 11 bases left between them. DNA for the CDR3: TGTGCCAGCAGTTTCTATACCTGCGACGAGCAGTACGTC. It specifies CASSFYTCDEQYV.

The V and J genes are TRBV19 and TRBJ1-2, with unresolved D. V lost 3 bases, J lost 8 bases, and 19 bases lay in between. Germline lookup yields CDR1 LNHDA and CDR2 SQIVND (reference sequence). The CDR3 loop spans 15 amino acids. CDR3 DNA: TGTGCCAGTAGTATCGAGCCGACGAAATTGAGGGGCTACACCTTC. It is translated as CASSIEPTKLRGYTF.

This chain joins TRBV19 and TRBJ2-5; 9 bases fit TRBD1. The junction had 4 bases not matched to a gene; V was cut back by 3 bases and J by 2 bases. The CDR3 extends over 15 amino acids. Germline CDR1 is LNHDA and CDR2 is SQIVND (reference sequence). Here the CDR3 reads CASSIKGQGQETQYF. The CDR3 nucleotides read TGTGCCAGTAGTATTAAGGGACAGGGACAAGAGACCCAGTACTTC.

This sequence joins TRBV3-1 (or the pseudogene TRBV3-2) and TRBJ1-2; D gene ambiguous. The CDR3 has 14 residues. Germline V gene sequence: CDR1 LGHDT, CDR2 YNNKEL (reference sequence). V shed 3 bases and J shed 8 bases, with 16 bases lying between them. CDR3 sequence reads: CASSQSVHGSGYTF. CDR3 DNA sequence: TGTGCCAGCAGCCAGTCGGTGCACGGGTCCGGCTACACCTTC.

The rearrangement joins TRBV2 to TRBJ2-7; 10 nucleotides agree with TRBD2. Trimming removed 3 bases from V and 4 bases from J; junction bases left unmatched: 3. This CDR3 has 14 residues. Germline V gene data show CDR1 as SNHLY and CDR2 as FYNNEI. The CDR3 here is CASSEVSGRYEQYF. The DNA of the CDR3 is TGTGCCAGCAGTGAGGTTAGCGGGAGGTACGAGCAGTACTTC.

This clone occurred a few times. Other DNA sequences in the same sample also yield this CDR3. The chain combines TRBV6-1 with TRBJ1-2; 7 nucleotides line up with TRBD1. With V trimmed by 1 base and J by 5 bases, 4 bases remained unmatched. The CDR3 is 14 amino acids. CDR1 is MNHNS and CDR2 is SASEGT in the germline V gene. The CDR3 spells CASSEGGRGYGYTF. The CDR3 region has the DNA TGTGCCAGCAGTGAAGGTGGCAGGGGGTATGGCTACACCTTC.

V and J are TRBV7-6 and TRBJ1-1; perhaps TRBD1 as D (6 bases). Germline CDR1 reads SGHVS; CDR2 reads FNYEAQ. The CDR3 covers 16 residues. V was trimmed by 1 base and J by 3 bases, leaving 15 bases between them. The CDR3 sequence: CASSLVGRGGYTEAFF. CDR3 sequence (DNA): TGTGCCAGCAGCTTAGTGGGAAGGGGGGGGTACACTGAAGCTTTCTTT.

This rearrangement joins TRBV18 to TRBJ2-2; D unclear. The CDR3 runs to 16 residues. V was trimmed by 2 bases and J by 4 bases, leaving 14 bases between them. Germline CDR1 and CDR2: KGHSH and LQKENI. As DNA, the CDR3 is TGTGCCAGCTCACCATATGGCGCGCGAGGCACCGGGGAGCTGTTTTTT. Amino acids: CASSPYGARGTGELFF.

The chain combines TRBV6-2 or TRBV6-3 with TRBJ2-3; 8 bases are a match to TRBD2. Looked up from germline, CDR1 is MNHEY and CDR2 is SVGEGT. With V trimmed by 0 bases and J by 4 bases, 15 bases remained unmatched. This CDR3 is 19 amino acids long. In nucleotides, the CDR3 is TGTGCCAGCAGTTACTCTCTGACGGCTAGCGGGTGGATGGCAGATACGCAGTATTTT. Its protein product is CASSYSLTASGWMADTQYF.

The genes are TRBV5-8 and TRBJ1-5, with no clear D. Germline CDR1 SGHTS, CDR2 YDEGEE. This CDR3 is built from 11 residues. The V end was cut by 6 bases, the J end by 9 bases, with 10 bases between. The CDR3 DNA reads as TGTGCCAGCAACTCGCGCGGGCCCCAGCATTTT. It yields the protein CASNSRGPQHF.

V is TRBV12-3 or TRBV12-4 and J is TRBJ1-1, with D unresolved. V shed 3 bases and J shed 0 bases, with 5 bases lying between them. This CDR3 comprises 13 residues. This CDR3 reads CASSLEMNTEAFF. The CDR3 nucleotides read TGTGCCAGCAGTTTGGAGATGAACACTGAAGCTTTCTTT.

CDR3 DNA sequence: TGCGCCAGCAGCTTGGTCGGCTACGAGCAGTACTTC. Translated: CASSLVGYEQYF. This chain uses TRBV5-1 with TRBJ2-7, with unresolved D. The CDR3 has 12 residues. Germline CDR1 SGHRS, CDR2 YFSETQ. V shed 0 bases and J shed 3 bases, with 4 bases lying between them.

The gene calls are TRBV12-3 or TRBV12-4 and TRBJ2-2; no reliable D call. The CDR3 spans 11 residues. Trimming shortened V by 6 bases and J by 4 bases, and 3 bases separated the two germline ends. The CDR3 DNA sequence: TGTGCCAGCAGAGCCACCGGGGAGCTGTTTTTT. Its protein product is CASRATGELFF.